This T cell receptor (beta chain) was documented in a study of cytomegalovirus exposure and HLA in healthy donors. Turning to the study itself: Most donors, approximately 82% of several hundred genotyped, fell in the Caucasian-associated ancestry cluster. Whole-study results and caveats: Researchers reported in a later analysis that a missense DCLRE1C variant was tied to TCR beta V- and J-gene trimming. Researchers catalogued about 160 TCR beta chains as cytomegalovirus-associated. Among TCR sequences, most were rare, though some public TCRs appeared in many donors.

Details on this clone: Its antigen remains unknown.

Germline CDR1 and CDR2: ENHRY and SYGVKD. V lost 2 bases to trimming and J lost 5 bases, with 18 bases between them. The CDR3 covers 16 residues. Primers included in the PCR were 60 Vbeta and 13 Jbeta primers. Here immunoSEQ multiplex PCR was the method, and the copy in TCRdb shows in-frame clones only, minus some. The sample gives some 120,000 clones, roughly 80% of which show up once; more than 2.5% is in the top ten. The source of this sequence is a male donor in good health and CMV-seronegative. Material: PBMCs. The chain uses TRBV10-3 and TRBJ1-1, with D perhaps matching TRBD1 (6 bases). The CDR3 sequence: CAISEPYRDGKTEAFF. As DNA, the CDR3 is TGTGCCATCAGTGAGCCCTACAGGGATGGGAAGACTGAAGCTTTCTTT.